This TCR beta chain derives from a study of Tregs in tolerant kidney transplant recipients. This CDR3 has 16 residues. Method: immunoSEQ multiplex PCR; TCRdb's copy keeps in-frame clones and lacks some. The sample holds around 61,000 clones, approximately 82% seen once. The J gene is TRBJ2-1, the V gene TRBV12-2; TRBD2, the D gene given by the table, was not confirmed from the DNA. TRBV12-2 is flagged as a pseudogene. The sample taken for sequencing was CD4+ T cells from blood. This receptor was taken from a human donor in good health. The CDR3 spells CASRLDSRPPSDEQFF. In DNA form, the CDR3 reads TGTGCAAGTCGCTTAGATTCGAGACCCCCTAGTGATGAGCAGTTCTTC.